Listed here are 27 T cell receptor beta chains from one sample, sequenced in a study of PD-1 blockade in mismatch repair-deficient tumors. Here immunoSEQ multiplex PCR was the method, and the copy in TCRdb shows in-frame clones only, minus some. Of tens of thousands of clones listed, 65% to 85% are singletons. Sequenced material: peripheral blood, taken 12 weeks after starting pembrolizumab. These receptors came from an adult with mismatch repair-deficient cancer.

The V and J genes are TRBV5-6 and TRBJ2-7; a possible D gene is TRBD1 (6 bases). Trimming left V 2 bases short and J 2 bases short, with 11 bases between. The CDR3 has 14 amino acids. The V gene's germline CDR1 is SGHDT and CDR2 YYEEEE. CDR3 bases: TGTGCCAGCAGCTTAGGACAGCTAGCCTACGAGCAGTACTTC. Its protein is CASSLGQLAYEQYF. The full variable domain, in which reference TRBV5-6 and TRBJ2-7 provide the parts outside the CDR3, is DAGVTQSPTHLIKTRGQQVTLRCSPKSGHDTVSWYQQALGQGPQFIFQYYEEEERQRGNFPDRFSGHQFPNYSSELNVNALLLGDSALYLCASSLGQLAYEQYFGPGTRLTVT.

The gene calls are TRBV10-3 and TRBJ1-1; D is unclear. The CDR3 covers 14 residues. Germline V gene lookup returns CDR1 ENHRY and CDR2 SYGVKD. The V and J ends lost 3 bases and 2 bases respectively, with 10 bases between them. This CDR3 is CAISEGQVNTEAFF. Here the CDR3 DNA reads TGTGCCATCAGTGAAGGGCAGGTTAACACTGAAGCTTTCTTT.

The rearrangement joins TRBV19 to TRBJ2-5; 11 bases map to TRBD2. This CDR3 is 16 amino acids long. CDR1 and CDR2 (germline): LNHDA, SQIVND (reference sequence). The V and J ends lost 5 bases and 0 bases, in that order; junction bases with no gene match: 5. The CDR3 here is CASSRLAGSNQETQYF. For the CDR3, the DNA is TGTGCCAGTAGTCGACTAGCGGGGTCCAACCAAGAGACCCAGTACTTC. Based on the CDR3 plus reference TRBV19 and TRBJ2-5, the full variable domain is DGGITQSPKYLFRKEGQNVTLSCEQNLNHDAMYWYRQDPGQGLRLIYYSQIVNDFQKGDIAEGYSVSREKKESFPLTVTSAQKNPTAFYLCASSRLAGSNQETQYFGPGTRLLVL.

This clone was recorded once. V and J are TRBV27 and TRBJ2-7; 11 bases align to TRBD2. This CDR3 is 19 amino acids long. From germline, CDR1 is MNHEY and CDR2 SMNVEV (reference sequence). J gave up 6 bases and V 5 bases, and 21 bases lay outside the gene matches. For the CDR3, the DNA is TGTGCCAGCAGTCCCTTCCCCCCTCCAACTAGCGGGAGACAAGGCGAGCAGTACTTC. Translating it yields CASSPFPPPTSGRQGEQYF.

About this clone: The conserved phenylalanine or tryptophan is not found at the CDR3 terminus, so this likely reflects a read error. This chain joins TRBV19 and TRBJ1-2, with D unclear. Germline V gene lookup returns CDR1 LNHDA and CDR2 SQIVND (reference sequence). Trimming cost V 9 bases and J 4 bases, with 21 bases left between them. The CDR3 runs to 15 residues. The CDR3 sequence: CASLLGNGVAYGYTL. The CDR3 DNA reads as TGTGCCAGCCTATTGGGCAACGGGGTCGCCTATGGCTACACCCTC.

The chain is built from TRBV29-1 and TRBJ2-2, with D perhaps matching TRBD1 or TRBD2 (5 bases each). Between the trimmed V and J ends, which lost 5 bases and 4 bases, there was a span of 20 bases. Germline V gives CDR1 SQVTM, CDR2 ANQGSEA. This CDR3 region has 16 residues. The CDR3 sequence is CSVMVAAGTTTGELFF. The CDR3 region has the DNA TGCAGCGTTATGGTGGCAGCCGGGACCACCACCGGGGAGCTGTTTTTT.

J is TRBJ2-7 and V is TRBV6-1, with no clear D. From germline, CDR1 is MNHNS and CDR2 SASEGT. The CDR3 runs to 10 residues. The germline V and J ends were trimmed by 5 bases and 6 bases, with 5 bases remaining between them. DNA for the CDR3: TGTGCCAGCAGTAAGCGCGAGCAGTACTTC. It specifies CASSKREQYF.

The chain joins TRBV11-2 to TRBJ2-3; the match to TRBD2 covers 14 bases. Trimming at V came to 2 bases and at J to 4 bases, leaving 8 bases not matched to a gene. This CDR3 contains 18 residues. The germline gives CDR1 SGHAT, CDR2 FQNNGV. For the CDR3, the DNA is TGTGCCAGCAGCTTAAGACTAGCGGGAGGGCAGGGGGCAGATACGCAGTATTTT. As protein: CASSLRLAGGQGADTQYF.

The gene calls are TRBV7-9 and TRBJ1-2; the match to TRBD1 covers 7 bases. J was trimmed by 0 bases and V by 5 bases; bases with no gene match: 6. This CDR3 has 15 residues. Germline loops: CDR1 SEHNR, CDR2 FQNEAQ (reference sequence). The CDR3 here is CASSPGQNPNYGYTF. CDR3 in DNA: TGTGCCAGCAGCCCGGGACAGAATCCTAACTATGGCTACACCTTC.

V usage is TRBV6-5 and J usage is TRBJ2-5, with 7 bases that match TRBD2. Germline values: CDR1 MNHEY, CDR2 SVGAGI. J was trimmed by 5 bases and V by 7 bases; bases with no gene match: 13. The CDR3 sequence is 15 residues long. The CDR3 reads CASIPVAGEWETQYF. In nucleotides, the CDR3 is TGTGCCAGCATCCCTGTCGCGGGAGAGTGGGAGACCCAGTACTTC.

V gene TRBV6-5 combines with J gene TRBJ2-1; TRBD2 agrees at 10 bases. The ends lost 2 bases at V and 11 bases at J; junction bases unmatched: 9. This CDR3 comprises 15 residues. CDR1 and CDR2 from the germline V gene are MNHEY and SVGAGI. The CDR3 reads CASSYGLAESGQQFF. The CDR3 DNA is TGTGCCAGCAGTTACGGACTAGCGGAGAGCGGGCAGCAGTTCTTC.

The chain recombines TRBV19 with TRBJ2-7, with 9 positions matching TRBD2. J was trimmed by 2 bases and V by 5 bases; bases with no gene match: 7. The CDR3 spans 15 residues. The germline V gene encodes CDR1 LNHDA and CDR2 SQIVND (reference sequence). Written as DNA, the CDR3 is TGTGCCAGTAGTCATACAGCGGGAGGCCCCTACGAGCAGTACTTC. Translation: CASSHTAGGPYEQYF.

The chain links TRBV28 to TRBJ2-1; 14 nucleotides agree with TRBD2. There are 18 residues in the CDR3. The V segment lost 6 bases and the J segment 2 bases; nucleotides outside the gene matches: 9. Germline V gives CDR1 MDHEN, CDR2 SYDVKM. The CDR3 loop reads CASSSWRLAGGPYNEQFF. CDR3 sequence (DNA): TGTGCCAGCAGCTCCTGGAGACTAGCGGGAGGGCCCTACAATGAGCAGTTCTTC.

The DNA for the CDR3 is TGTGCCAGCAGCGAAACTAGCGGGAGGGCTAATAATGAGCAGTTCTTC. It specifies CASSETSGRANNEQFF. V is TRBV5-6 and J is TRBJ2-1, with 13 bases identical to TRBD2. This CDR3 has 16 residues. Germline V gene sequence: CDR1 SGHDT, CDR2 YYEEEE. The V segment lost 4 bases and the J segment 7 bases; nucleotides outside the gene matches: 8.

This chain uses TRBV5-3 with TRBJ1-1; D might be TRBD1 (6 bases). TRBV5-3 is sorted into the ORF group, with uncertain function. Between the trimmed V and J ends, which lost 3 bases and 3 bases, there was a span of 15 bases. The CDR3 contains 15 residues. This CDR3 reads CARSCMGHIYTEAFF. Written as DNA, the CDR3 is TGTGCCAGAAGCTGTATGGGACACATCTACACTGAAGCTTTCTTT.

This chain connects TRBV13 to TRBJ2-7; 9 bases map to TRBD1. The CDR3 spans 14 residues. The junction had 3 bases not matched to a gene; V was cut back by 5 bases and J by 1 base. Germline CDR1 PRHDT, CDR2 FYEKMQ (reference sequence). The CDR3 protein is CASSGGQGSYEQYF. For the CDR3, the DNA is TGTGCCAGCAGCGGGGGACAGGGTTCCTACGAGCAGTACTTC. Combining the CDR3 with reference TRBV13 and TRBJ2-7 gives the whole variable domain AAGVIQSPRHLIKEKRETATLKCYPIPRHDTVYWYQQGPGQDPQFLISFYEKMQSDKGSIPDRFSAQQFSDYHSELNMSSLELGDSALYFCASSGGQGSYEQYFGPGTRLTVT.

CDR3 region: CASSPDDYNEQFF. The CDR3 DNA reads as TGTGCCAGCAGCCCAGACGACTACAATGAGCAGTTCTTC. The chain is built from TRBV11-3 and TRBJ2-1, with D unclear. Germline V gives CDR1 SGHNT, CDR2 YENEEA. V was pared by 5 bases and J by 3 bases, with 8 bases between. There are 13 residues in the CDR3.

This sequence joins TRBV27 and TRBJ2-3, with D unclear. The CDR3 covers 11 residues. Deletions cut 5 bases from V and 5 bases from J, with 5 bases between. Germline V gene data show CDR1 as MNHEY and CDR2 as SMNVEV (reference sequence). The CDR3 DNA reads TGTGCCAGCAGTCGCTTAGATACGCAGTATTTT. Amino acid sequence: CASSRLDTQYF.

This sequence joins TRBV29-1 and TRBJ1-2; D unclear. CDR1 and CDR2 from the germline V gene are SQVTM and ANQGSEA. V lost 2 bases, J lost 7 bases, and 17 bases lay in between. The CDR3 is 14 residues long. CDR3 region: CSVESRDTRGGYTF. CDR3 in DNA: TGCAGCGTTGAAAGTCGAGACACCCGGGGTGGCTACACCTTC.

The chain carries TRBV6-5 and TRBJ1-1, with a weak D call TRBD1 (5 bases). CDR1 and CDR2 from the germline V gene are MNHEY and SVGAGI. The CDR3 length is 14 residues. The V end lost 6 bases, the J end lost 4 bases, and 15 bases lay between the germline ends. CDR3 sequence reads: CASRSRQGSTEAFF. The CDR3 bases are TGTGCCAGCAGAAGCCGCCAGGGATCCACTGAAGCTTTCTTT.

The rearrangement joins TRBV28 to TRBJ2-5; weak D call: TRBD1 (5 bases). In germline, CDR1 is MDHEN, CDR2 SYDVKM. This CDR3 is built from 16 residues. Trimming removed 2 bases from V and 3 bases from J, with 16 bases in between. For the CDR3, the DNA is TGTGCCAGCAGTTTAGGGGAAGGGGTCCGTGAAGAGACCCAGTACTTC. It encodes CASSLGEGVREETQYF.

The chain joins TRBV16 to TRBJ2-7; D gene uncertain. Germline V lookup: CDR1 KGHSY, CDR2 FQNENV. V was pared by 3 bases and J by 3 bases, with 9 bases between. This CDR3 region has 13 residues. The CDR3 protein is CASSHTRHYEQYF. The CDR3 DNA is TGTGCCAGCAGCCACACACGACACTACGAGCAGTACTTC.

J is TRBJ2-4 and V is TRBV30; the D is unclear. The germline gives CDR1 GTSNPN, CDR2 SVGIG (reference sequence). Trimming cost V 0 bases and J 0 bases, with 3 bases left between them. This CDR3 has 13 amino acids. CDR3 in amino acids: CAWSVQAKNIQYF. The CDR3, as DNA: TGTGCCTGGAGTGTACAAGCCAAAAACATTCAGTACTTC.

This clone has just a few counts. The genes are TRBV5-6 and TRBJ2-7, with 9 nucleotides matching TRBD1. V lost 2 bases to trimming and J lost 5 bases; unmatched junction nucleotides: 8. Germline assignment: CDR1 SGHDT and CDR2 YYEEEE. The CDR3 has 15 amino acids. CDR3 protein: CASSFLGTGSHEQYF. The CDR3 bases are TGTGCCAGCAGCTTTCTCGGGACAGGGTCCCACGAGCAGTACTTC.

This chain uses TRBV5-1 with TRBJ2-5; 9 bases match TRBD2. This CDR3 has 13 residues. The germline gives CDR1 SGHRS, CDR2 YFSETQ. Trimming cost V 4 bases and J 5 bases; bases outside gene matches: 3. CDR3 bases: TGCGCCAGCAGCCTAGCGGGAAGCGAGACCCAGTACTTC. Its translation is CASSLAGSETQYF.

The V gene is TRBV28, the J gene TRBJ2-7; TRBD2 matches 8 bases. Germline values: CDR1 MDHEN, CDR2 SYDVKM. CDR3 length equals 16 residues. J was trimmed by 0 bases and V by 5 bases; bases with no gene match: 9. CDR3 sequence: CASSTDTSGRSYEQYF. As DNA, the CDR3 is TGTGCCAGCAGTACAGACACTAGCGGCCGCTCCTACGAGCAGTACTTC.

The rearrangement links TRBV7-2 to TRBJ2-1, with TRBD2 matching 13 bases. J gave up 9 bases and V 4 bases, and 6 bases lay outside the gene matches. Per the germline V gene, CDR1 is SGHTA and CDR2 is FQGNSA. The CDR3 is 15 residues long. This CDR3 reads CASSSFGLAGVEQFF. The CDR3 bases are TGTGCCAGCAGCTCTTTTGGACTAGCGGGAGTTGAGCAGTTCTTC.